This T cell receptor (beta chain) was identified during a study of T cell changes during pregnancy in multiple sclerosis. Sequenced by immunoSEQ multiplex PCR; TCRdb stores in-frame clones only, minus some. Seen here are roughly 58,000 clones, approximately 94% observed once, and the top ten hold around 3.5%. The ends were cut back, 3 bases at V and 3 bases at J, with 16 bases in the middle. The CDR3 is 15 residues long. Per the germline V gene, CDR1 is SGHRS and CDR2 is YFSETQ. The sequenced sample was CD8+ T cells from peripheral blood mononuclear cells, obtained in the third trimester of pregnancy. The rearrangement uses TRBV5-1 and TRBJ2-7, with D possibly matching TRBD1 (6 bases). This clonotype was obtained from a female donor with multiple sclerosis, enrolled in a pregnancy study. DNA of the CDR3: TGCGCCAGCAGCTCCCTACAGGGTTTACGCTACGAGCAGTACTTC. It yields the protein CASSSLQGLRYEQYF.